This T cell receptor (beta chain) was identified in a study of T cells after yellow fever vaccination. As TCR cDNA was made by 5'RACE template switching, a universal primer site and UMIs were added. Each CDR3 protein gets one entry after TCRdb re-called the 5' RACE reads with MiXCR. Of nearly 550,000 distinct CDR3 sequences in the sample, under 25% are singletons; the top ten hold about 13%. The CDR3 covers 15 residues. Germline CDR1 is LNHNV and CDR2 is YYDKDF (reference sequence). The V end was cut by 5 bases, the J end by 5 bases, with 18 bases between. This receptor was identified in a man younger than 45 who received the YFV17D yellow fever vaccine. This chain links TRBV15 with TRBJ2-5; perhaps D is TRBD1 or TRBD2 (5 bases each). The sample was PBMCs, taken 15 days after the yellow fever booster vaccination. The CDR3: CATSGTWTRRETQYF. The CDR3 DNA reads TGTGCCACCAGCGGAACCTGGACAAGGAGGGAGACCCAGTACTTC.